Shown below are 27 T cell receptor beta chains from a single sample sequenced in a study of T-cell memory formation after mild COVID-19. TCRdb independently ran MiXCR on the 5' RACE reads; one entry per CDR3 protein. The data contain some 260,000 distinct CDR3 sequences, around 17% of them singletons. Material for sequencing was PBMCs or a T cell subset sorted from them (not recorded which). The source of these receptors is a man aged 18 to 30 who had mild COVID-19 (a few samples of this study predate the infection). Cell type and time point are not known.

CDR3 in amino acids: CATSGYQETQYF. CDR3 DNA: TGTGCCACATCAGGGTACCAAGAGACCCAGTACTTC. V and J are TRBV15 and TRBJ2-5, with a possible D match to TRBD1 (5 bases). The V end lost 9 bases, the J end lost 0 bases, and 8 bases lay between the germline ends. This CDR3 comprises 12 residues. The germline CDR1 and CDR2 sequences are LNHNV and YYDKDF (reference sequence). Full variable domain (missing parts from reference TRBV15 and TRBJ2-5): DAMVIQNPRYQVTQFGKPVTLSCSQTLNHNVMYWYQQKSSQAPKLLFHYYDKDFNNEADTPDNFQSRRPNTSFCFLDIRSPGLGDTAMYLCATSGYQETQYFGPGTRLLVL.

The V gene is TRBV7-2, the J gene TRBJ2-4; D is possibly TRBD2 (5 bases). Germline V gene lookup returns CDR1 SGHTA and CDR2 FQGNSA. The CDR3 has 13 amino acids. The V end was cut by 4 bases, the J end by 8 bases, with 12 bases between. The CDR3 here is CASSSGVGDIQYF. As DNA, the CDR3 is TGTGCCAGCAGCTCGGGCGTCGGGGACATTCAGTACTTC.

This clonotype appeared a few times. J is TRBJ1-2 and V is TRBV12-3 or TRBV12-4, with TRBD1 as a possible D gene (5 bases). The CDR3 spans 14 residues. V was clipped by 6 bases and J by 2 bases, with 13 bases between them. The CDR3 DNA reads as TGTGCCAGCAGCCTAGGGGATTGGAACTATGGCTACACCTTC. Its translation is CASSLGDWNYGYTF.

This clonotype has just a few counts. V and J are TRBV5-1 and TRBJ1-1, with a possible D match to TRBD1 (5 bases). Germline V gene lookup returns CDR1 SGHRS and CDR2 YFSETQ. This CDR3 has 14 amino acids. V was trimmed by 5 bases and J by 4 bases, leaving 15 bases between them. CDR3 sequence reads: CASSVGVQGTEAFF. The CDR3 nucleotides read TGCGCCAGCAGTGTGGGAGTGCAGGGCACTGAAGCTTTCTTT.

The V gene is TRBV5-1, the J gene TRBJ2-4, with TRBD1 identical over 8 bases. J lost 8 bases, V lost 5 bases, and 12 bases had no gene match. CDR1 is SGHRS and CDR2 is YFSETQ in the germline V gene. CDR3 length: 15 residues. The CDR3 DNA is TGCGCCAGCAGTCAAGGACAGGGCCTTAGGTACATTCAGTACTTC. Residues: CASSQGQGLRYIQYF.

This CDR3 is CASSLFGGAGRREKLFF. Here the CDR3 DNA reads TGTGCCAGCAGCTTATTCGGCGGGGCAGGGCGGAGGGAAAAACTGTTTTTT. V usage is TRBV7-2 and J usage is TRBJ1-4, with a weak D call TRBD1 (5 bases). Germline lookup yields CDR1 SGHTA and CDR2 FQGNSA. This CDR3 contains 17 residues. V gave up 2 bases and J gave up 8 bases, with 21 bases separating them. The variable domain in full, completed from reference TRBV7-2 and TRBJ1-4, reads GAGVSQSPSNKVTEKGKDVELRCDPISGHTALYWYRQSLGQGLEFLIYFQGNSAPDKSGLPSDRFSAERTGGSVSTLTIQRTQQEDSAVYLCASSLFGGAGRREKLFFGSGTQLSVL.

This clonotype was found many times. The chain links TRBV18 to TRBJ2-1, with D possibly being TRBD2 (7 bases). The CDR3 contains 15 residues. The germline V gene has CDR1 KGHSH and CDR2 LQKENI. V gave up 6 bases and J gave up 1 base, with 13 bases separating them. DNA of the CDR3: TGTGCCAGCTCGGAAGGGGGGGCTTCCTACAATGAGCAGTTCTTC. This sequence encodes CASSEGGASYNEQFF.

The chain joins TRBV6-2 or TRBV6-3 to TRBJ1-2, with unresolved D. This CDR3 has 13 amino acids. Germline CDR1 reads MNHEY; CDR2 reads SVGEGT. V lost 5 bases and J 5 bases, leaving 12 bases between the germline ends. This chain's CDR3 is CASSRWDSYGYTF. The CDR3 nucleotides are TGTGCCAGCAGTAGATGGGATTCTTATGGCTACACCTTC.

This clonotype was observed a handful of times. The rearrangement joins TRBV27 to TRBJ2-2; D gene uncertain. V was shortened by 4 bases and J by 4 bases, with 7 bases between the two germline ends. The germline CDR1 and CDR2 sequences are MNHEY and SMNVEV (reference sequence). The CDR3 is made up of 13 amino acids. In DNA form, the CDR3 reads TGTGCCAGCAGTTGGGTTTCCACCGGGGAGCTGTTTTTT. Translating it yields CASSWVSTGELFF.

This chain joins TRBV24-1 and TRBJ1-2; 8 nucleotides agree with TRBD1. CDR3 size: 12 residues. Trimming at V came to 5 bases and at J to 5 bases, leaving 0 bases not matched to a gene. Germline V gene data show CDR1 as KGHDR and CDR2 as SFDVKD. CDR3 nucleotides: TGTGCCACCAGTGGACAGGGGTATGGCTACACCTTC. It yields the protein CATSGQGYGYTF.

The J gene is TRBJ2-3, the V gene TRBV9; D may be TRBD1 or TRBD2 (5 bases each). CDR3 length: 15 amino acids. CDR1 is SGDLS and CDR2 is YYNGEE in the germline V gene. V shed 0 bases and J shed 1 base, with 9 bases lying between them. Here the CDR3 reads CASSVDPGRTDTQYF. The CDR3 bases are TGTGCCAGCAGCGTAGACCCGGGGCGCACAGATACGCAGTATTTT.

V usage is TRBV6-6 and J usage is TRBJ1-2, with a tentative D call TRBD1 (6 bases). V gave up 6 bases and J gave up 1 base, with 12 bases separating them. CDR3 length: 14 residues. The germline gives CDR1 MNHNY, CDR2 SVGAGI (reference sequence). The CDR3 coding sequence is TGTGCCAGCAGCCGTAGGGGGGGTAACTATGGCTACACCTTC. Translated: CASSRRGGNYGYTF.

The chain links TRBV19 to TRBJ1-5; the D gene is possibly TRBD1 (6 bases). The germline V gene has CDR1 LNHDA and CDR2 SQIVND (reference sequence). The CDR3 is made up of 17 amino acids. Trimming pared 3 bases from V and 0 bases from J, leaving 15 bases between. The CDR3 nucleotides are TGTGCCAGTAGTATTTTACGGACAGAGTATAGCAATCAGCCCCAGCATTTT. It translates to CASSILRTEYSNQPQHF.

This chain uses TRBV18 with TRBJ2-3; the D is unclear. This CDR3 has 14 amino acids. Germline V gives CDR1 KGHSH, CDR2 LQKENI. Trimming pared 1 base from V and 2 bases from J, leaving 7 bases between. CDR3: CASSPLDLTDTQYF. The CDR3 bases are TGTGCCAGCTCACCACTAGACCTCACAGATACGCAGTATTTT.

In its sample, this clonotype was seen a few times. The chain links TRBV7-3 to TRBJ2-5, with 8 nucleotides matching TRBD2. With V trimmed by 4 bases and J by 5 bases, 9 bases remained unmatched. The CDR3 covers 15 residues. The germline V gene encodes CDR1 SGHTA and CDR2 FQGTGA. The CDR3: CASSSFGRGRETQYF. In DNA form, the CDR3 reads TGTGCCAGCAGCTCCTTCGGGAGGGGTAGGGAGACCCAGTACTTC.

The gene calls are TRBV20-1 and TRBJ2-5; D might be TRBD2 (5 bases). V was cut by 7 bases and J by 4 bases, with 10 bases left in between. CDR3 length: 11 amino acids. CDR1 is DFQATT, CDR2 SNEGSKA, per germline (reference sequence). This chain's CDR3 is CSGISGETQYF. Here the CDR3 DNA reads TGCAGTGGGATAAGCGGAGAGACCCAGTACTTC.

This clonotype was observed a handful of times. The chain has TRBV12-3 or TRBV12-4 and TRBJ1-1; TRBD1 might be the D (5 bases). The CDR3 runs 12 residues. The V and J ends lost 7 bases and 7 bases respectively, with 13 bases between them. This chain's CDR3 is CASTLRQGEAFF. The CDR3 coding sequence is TGTGCCAGCACCCTTCGGCAGGGTGAAGCTTTCTTT.

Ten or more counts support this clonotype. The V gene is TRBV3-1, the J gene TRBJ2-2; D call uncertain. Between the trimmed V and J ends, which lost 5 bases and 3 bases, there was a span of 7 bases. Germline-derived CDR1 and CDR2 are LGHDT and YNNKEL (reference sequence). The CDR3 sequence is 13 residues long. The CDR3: CASSFTHTGELFF. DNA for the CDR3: TGTGCCAGCAGCTTTACTCACACCGGGGAGCTGTTTTTT.

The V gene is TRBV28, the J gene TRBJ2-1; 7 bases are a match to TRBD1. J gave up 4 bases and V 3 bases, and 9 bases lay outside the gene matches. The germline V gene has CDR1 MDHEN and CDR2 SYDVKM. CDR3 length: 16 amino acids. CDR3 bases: TGTGCCAGCAGTTTTGCCGGGACAGCTCTGTACAATGAGCAGTTCTTC. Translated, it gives CASSFAGTALYNEQFF.

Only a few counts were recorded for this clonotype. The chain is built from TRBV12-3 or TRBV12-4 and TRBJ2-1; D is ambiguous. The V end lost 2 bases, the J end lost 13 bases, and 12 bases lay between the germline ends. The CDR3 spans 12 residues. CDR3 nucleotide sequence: TGTGCCAGCAGTTTATCCAGACACCGACAGTTCTTC. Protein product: CASSLSRHRQFF.

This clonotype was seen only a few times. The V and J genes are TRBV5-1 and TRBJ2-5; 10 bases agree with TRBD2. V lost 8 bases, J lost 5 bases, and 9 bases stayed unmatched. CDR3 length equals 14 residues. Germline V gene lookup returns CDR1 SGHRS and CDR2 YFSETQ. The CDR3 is CASKAGGPWETQYF. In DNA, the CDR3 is TGCGCCAGTAAAGCGGGGGGGCCTTGGGAGACCCAGTACTTC.

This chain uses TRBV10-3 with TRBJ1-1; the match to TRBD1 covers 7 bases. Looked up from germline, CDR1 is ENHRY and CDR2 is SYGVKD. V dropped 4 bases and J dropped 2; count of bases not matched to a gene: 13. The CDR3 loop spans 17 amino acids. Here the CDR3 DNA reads TGTGCCATCAGTGGCAGGGGGGGACAGCCTCTAAACACTGAAGCTTTCTTT. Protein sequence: CAISGRGGQPLNTEAFF.

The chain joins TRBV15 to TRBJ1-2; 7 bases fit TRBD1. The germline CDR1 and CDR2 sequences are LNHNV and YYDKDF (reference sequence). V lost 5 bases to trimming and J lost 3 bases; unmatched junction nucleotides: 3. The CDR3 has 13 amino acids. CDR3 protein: CATSRGQHYGYTF. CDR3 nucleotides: TGTGCCACCAGCCGGGGACAGCACTATGGCTACACCTTC. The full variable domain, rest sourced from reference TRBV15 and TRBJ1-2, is DAMVIQNPRYQVTQFGKPVTLSCSQTLNHNVMYWYQQKSSQAPKLLFHYYDKDFNNEADTPDNFQSRRPNTSFCFLDIRSPGLGDTAMYLCATSRGQHYGYTFGSGTRLTVV.

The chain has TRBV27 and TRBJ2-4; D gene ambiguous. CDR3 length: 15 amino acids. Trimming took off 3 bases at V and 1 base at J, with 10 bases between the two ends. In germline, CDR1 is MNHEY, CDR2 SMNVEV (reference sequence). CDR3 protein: CASSLNQEAKNIQYF. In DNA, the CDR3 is TGTGCCAGCAGTTTGAACCAGGAGGCCAAAAACATTCAGTACTTC.

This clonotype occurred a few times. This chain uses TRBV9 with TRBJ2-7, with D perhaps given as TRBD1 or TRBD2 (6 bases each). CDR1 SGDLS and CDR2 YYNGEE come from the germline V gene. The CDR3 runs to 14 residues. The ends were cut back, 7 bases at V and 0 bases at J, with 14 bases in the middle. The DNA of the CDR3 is TGTGCCAGCGGGGGCGGGGTCAACTCCTACGAGCAGTACTTC. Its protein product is CASGGGVNSYEQYF.

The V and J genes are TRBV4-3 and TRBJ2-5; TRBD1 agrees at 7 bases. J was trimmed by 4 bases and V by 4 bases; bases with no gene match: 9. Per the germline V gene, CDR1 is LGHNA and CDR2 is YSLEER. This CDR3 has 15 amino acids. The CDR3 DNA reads TGCGCCAGCAGCCGTAACACAGGGGCCGGAGAGACCCAGTACTTC. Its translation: CASSRNTGAGETQYF.

The CDR3 is CASSLAGGGLRETQYF. CDR3 DNA sequence: TGCGCCAGCAGCTTGGCCGGTGGTGGTTTGAGGGAGACCCAGTACTTC. The chain employs TRBV5-1 and TRBJ2-5; no clear D gene. CDR3 length equals 16 residues. Germline V gene sequence: CDR1 SGHRS, CDR2 YFSETQ. Trimming removed 0 bases at V and 5 bases at J, with 17 bases between.